This is a list of T cell receptor beta chains from one sample in a study of shared clonotypes between healthy human individuals. The data were produced by immunoSEQ multiplex PCR, yet TCRdb's version contains in-frame clones alone and is incomplete. The sample holds 490,000 or so clones, over 65% seen once. Material for sequencing was PBMCs. The receptors stem from a woman aged 35 to 49 in good health. Some clones in this sample may be carry-over from other donors' samples. The CDR3 runs from the conserved cysteine through the conserved F or W. A D gene is named only where the DNA matches it firmly. Clone size is shown for a subset of rows, as once, few, many or a class of expanded clone.

v_gene	abundance	d_gene	j_gene	CDR3nt	CDR3aa
TRBV4-2	.	.	TRBJ2-1	TGTGCCAGCAGCCCGTCGGACAGCGAGCAGTTCTTC	CASSPSDSEQFF
TRBV28	.	.	TRBJ2-1	TGTGCCAGCAGTTTTTCAAGAAACCAAAATGAGCAGTTCTTC	CASSFSRNQNEQFF
TRBV2	.	TRBD1	TRBJ1-5	TGTGCCAGCAGCGAAGACAGGGCTTTCAATCAGCCCCAGCATTTT	CASSEDRAFNQPQHF
TRBV28	.	.	TRBJ1-2	TGTGCCAGCGGCGCCTCTAGGGGCTACACCTTC	CASGASRGYTF
TRBV30	.	.	TRBJ2-2	TGTGCCTGGGGACAAAACACCGGGGAGCTGTTTTTT	CAWGQNTGELFF
TRBV18	.	TRBD2	TRBJ2-5	TGTGCCAGCTCACCACCGATAGCGGGAGTAGCCCAGTACTTC	CASSPPIAGVAQYF
TRBV7-2	.	TRBD2	TRBJ2-2	TGTGCCAGCAGGTCGAACTCACTAGCGGGAGGGAGGTATACCGGGGAGCTGTTTTTT	CASRSNSLAGGRYTGELFF
TRBV18	once	TRBD2	TRBJ2-2	TGTGCCAGCTCACTGAACTCTATACTAGCGGACACCGGGGAGCTGTTTTTT	CASSLNSILADTGELFF
TRBV5-4	.	.	TRBJ1-2	TGTGCCAGCAGCTTGAGGGCACAGGGTTCCGACTATGGCTACACCTTC	CASSLRAQGSDYGYTF
TRBV19	.	TRBD2	TRBJ2-2	TGTGCCAGTAGTATAGGTAGCGGGAGGTCCGGGGAGCTGTTTTTT	CASSIGSGRSGELFF
TRBV5-4	.	TRBD1	TRBJ2-3	TGTGCCAGCAGCTTGGGTCGGACAGGGTTTGATACGCAGTATTTT	CASSLGRTGFDTQYF
TRBV30	many	TRBD1	TRBJ1-4	TGTGCCTGGAGTAGGGACAGAGCGACTATTTTGAGTGAAAAACTGTTTTTT	CAWSRDRATILSEKLFF
TRBV6-1	.	.	TRBJ2-1	TGTGCCAGCAGTGATGGGTGGCTGGACAATGAGCAGTTCTTC	CASSDGWLDNEQFF
TRBV7-2	.	TRBD2	TRBJ2-2	TGTGCCAGCAGCTTAGACGGACTAGCTTCCGGGGAGCTGTTTTTT	CASSLDGLASGELFF
TRBV2	.	.	TRBJ1-3	TGTGCCAGCAGTGAAGTCCACCCGGGGACTGGAAACACCATATATTTT	CASSEVHPGTGNTIYF
TRBV11-2	.	TRBD2	TRBJ2-1	TGTGCCAGCAGCTTAGCACTAGCGGGAGTTAATGAGCAGTTCTTC	CASSLALAGVNEQFF
TRBV19	.	.	TRBJ2-7	TGTGCCAGTAGTATAGATCTCTGGATGGAACTGCGAGGTAGTGAGCAGTACTTC	CASSIDLWMELRGSEQYF
TRBV30	.	.	TRBJ2-3	TGTGCCTGGCCCTACACAGATACGCAGTATTTT	CAWPYTDTQYF